Sequencing of this TCR beta chain was carried out in a study of human T cells and chemical hapten exposure. As for the study in general: 2% DPC applied to a roughly 2 cm by roughly 2 cm arm area sensitized donors.

TCRdb redid the calling of the RACE reads with MiXCR, one entry per CDR3 protein. The top ten clones hold roughly 2.5% of a sample with under 300,000 distinct CDR3 sequences, approximately 8.6% of them seen once. Stated time point: pre-sensitization, week 0. Treatment noted: therapeutic diphenylcyclopropenone sensitization with weekly scalp DPC. The CDR3 loop spans 14 amino acids. Germline CDR1 is SGHNT and CDR2 is YYREEE (reference sequence). Deletions cut 1 base from V and 2 bases from J, with 10 bases between. The sequence came from a woman between 35 and 50 years old with alopecia areata. Some clones in this sample may be carry-over from other donors' samples. The chain is built from TRBV5-4 and TRBJ2-7; D ambiguous. This specimen was whole blood, taken in connection with sensitization to the hapten diphenylcyclopropenone (DPC). Here the CDR3 reads CASSLRAVTYEQYF. For the CDR3, the DNA is TGTGCCAGCAGCTTGAGGGCTGTTACCTACGAGCAGTACTTC.